This TCR beta chain comes out of a study of cytomegalovirus exposure and HLA in healthy donors. Study-wide background: As released early, the data held 75 million to 90 million unique TCRs from HLA-typed donors.

Findings and caveats of the study: Productive status was seen about 87% or about 30% of the time for most TCR beta V segments in an earlier analysis. Reportedly, a later analysis found an Asian-associated ancestry cluster had fewer N-insertions than the approximately 670-donor mean.

As concerns this clone: No antigen is known for it.

It was with 60 Vbeta and 13 Jbeta primers that the PCR ran. Per the authors' pipeline: Later analysis identified 80 million to 90 million unique TCR beta chains, 9 million to 12 million shared. This table comes from immunoSEQ multiplex PCR, and its TCRdb copy is limited to in-frame clones, with some not included. V and J calls plus clone size are reproduced from that table; the DNA served to infer D and trimming. The data contain 150,000 to 200,000 clones, 70% to 90% of them singletons. The CDR3 contains 15 residues. V was clipped by 3 bases and J by 0 bases; unmatched bases: 2. In germline, CDR1 is MGHRA, CDR2 YSYEKL.

The source is a man in his late teens or twenties in good health and CMV-seropositive. Sequenced input: PBMCs. The chain carries TRBV4-1 and TRBJ2-1, with 7 positions matching TRBD2. The CDR3 is CASSQGGGSYNEQFF. The CDR3 coding sequence is TGCGCCAGCAGCCAGGGGGGGGGCTCCTACAATGAGCAGTTCTTC.